The rows below give T cell receptor beta chains drawn from one sample of a study of spatial heterogeneity in lung cancer. TCRdb re-called the 5' RACE reads with MiXCR, one entry per CDR3 protein. The profile shows tens of thousands of distinct CDR3 sequences, less than 6% of them singletons. This specimen consisted of PBMCs, obtained at surgery. The source of these receptors is a male donor with early-stage non-small cell lung cancer. Each CDR3 is given with its conserved first and last residue. The D gene is left open where the match is weak. Not all rows give a size; the values are once, few, many and, for expanded clones, a class.

v_call: TRBV7-9
clone_size: many
d_call: TRBD2
j_call: TRBJ2-1
cdr3_length: 17
cdr3_aa: CASSRTSGGSSYNEQFF
cdr3_nt: TGTGCCAGCAGCCGGACTAGCGGGGGGAGCTCCTACAATGAGCAGTTCTTC

v_call: TRBV5-1
clone_size: many
d_call: TRBD2
j_call: TRBJ2-1
cdr3_length: 18
cdr3_aa: CASSLEDPSGTSNNEQFF
cdr3_nt: TGCGCCAGCAGCTTGGAGGATCCCTCCGGGACTAGCAACAATGAGCAGTTCTTC

v_call: TRBV7-3
clone_size: many
d_call: TRBD1
j_call: TRBJ2-3
cdr3_length: 16
cdr3_aa: CASSLKGQSATDTQYF
cdr3_nt: TGTGCCAGCAGCTTAAAGGGACAGTCCGCCACAGATACGCAGTATTTT

v_call: TRBV7-3
clone_size: many
d_call: .
j_call: TRBJ2-6
cdr3_length: 15
cdr3_aa: CASSPQDSGANVLTF
cdr3_nt: TGTGCCAGCAGCCCACAAGACTCTGGGGCCAACGTCCTGACTTTC

v_call: TRBV11-1
clone_size: many
d_call: TRBD1
j_call: TRBJ2-7
cdr3_length: 15
cdr3_aa: CASSNYGTGGHEQYF
cdr3_nt: TGTGCCAGCAGCAACTACGGGACAGGGGGCCACGAGCAGTACTTC

v_call: TRBV20-1
clone_size: medium-sized
d_call: .
j_call: TRBJ2-1
cdr3_length: 13
cdr3_aa: CSALRGSANEQFF
cdr3_nt: TGCAGTGCACTGAGGGGGTCGGCCAATGAGCAGTTCTTC

v_call: TRBV6-6
clone_size: many
d_call: TRBD2
j_call: TRBJ2-1
cdr3_length: 16
cdr3_aa: CASSYGVTSGSNEQFF
cdr3_nt: TGTGCCAGCAGTTACGGGGTGACTAGCGGGAGTAATGAGCAGTTCTTC

v_call: TRBV7-2
clone_size: many
d_call: TRBD1
j_call: TRBJ1-2
cdr3_length: 14
cdr3_aa: CASSSMTGNYGYTF
cdr3_nt: TGTGCCAGCAGCTCTATGACAGGGAACTATGGCTACACCTTC

v_call: TRBV5-8
clone_size: many
d_call: .
j_call: TRBJ2-1
cdr3_length: 13
cdr3_aa: CASSHGQTDEQFF
cdr3_nt: TGTGCCAGCAGCCACGGACAGACGGATGAGCAGTTCTTC

v_call: TRBV5-1
clone_size: many
d_call: .
j_call: TRBJ1-5
cdr3_length: 13
cdr3_aa: CASRRDSNQPQHF
cdr3_nt: TGCGCCAGCAGACGGGACAGCAATCAGCCCCAGCATTTT

v_call: TRBV29-1
clone_size: medium-sized
d_call: .
j_call: TRBJ2-2
cdr3_length: 14
cdr3_aa: CSVHGLSRTGELFF
cdr3_nt: TGCAGCGTTCACGGGTTGAGTAGGACCGGGGAGCTGTTTTTT

v_call: TRBV18
clone_size: many
d_call: .
j_call: TRBJ1-1
cdr3_length: 14
cdr3_aa: CASSSPPMSTEAFF
cdr3_nt: TGTGCCAGCTCATCCCCCCCGATGAGCACTGAAGCTTTCTTT

v_call: TRBV11-2
clone_size: many
d_call: TRBD1
j_call: TRBJ1-4
cdr3_length: 14
cdr3_aa: CASSSGTAYEKLFF
cdr3_nt: TGTGCCAGCAGCTCTGGGACAGCCTATGAAAAACTGTTTTTT

v_call: TRBV15
clone_size: many
d_call: .
j_call: TRBJ2-3
cdr3_length: 15
cdr3_aa: CATKGLGEPTDTQYF
cdr3_nt: TGTGCCACAAAAGGGTTGGGGGAGCCCACAGATACGCAGTATTTT

v_call: TRBV5-4
clone_size: .
d_call: TRBD2
j_call: TRBJ2-1
cdr3_length: 16
cdr3_aa: CASSWGAGGAYNEQFF
cdr3_nt: TGTGCCTCCTCCTGGGGAGCGGGGGGAGCCTACAATGAGCAGTTCTTC

v_call: TRBV18
clone_size: many
d_call: TRBD1
j_call: TRBJ2-4
cdr3_length: 19
cdr3_aa: CASSPSRDRGQGAKNIQYF
cdr3_nt: TGTGCCAGCTCACCGAGCCGGGACAGGGGGCAGGGAGCCAAAAACATTCAGTACTTC

v_call: TRBV24-1
clone_size: many
d_call: .
j_call: TRBJ2-7
cdr3_length: 13
cdr3_aa: CATSEAATYEQYF
cdr3_nt: TGTGCCACCAGTGAGGCGGCCACCTACGAGCAGTACTTC

v_call: TRBV27
clone_size: .
d_call: .
j_call: TRBJ2-2
cdr3_length: 14
cdr3_aa: CASSLSRGAGELFF
cdr3_nt: TGTGCCAGCAGTTTATCGAGGGGGGCCGGGGAGCTGTTTTTT

v_call: TRBV20-1
clone_size: many
d_call: .
j_call: TRBJ2-7
cdr3_length: 13
cdr3_aa: CSFPRISSYEQYF
cdr3_nt: TGCAGTTTCCCACGGATTAGCTCCTACGAGCAGTACTTC

v_call: TRBV12-5
clone_size: many
d_call: TRBD1
j_call: TRBJ2-7
cdr3_length: 17
cdr3_aa: CASGLDRGDRFSYEQYF
cdr3_nt: TGTGCTAGTGGTTTGGATAGAGGGGACAGGTTCTCCTACGAGCAGTACTTC

v_call: TRBV9
clone_size: many
d_call: .
j_call: TRBJ2-6
cdr3_length: 16
cdr3_aa: CASSLLGDSGANVLTF
cdr3_nt: TGTGCCAGCAGCCTACTGGGAGACTCTGGGGCCAACGTCCTGACTTTC

v_call: TRBV10-3
clone_size: many
d_call: TRBD1
j_call: TRBJ2-5
cdr3_length: 12
cdr3_aa: CAIKGTEETQYF
cdr3_nt: TGTGCCATCAAGGGGACAGAAGAGACCCAGTACTTC

v_call: TRBV7-2
clone_size: many
d_call: .
j_call: TRBJ2-6
cdr3_length: 17
cdr3_aa: CASSFVGGASGANVLTF
cdr3_nt: TGTGCCAGCAGCTTCGTAGGAGGGGCCTCTGGGGCCAACGTCCTGACTTTC

v_call: TRBV10-3
clone_size: many
d_call: TRBD1
j_call: TRBJ2-2
cdr3_length: 15
cdr3_aa: CAISRQGSARGELFF
cdr3_nt: TGTGCCATCAGTCGACAGGGTAGTGCCCGCGGGGAGCTGTTTTTT

v_call: TRBV24-1
clone_size: many
d_call: .
j_call: TRBJ2-3
cdr3_length: 17
cdr3_aa: CATSGSRNQRERDTQYF
cdr3_nt: TGTGCCACCAGTGGCTCCCGGAATCAGAGGGAAAGAGATACGCAGTATTTT

v_call: TRBV5-1
clone_size: medium-sized
d_call: .
j_call: TRBJ2-5
cdr3_length: 16
cdr3_aa: CASSLDLQGGPETQYF
cdr3_nt: TGCGCCAGCAGCTTGGATCTTCAGGGGGGGCCCGAGACCCAGTACTTC

v_call: TRBV7-9
clone_size: many
d_call: .
j_call: TRBJ2-1
cdr3_length: 14
cdr3_aa: CASSLDRSNNEQFF
cdr3_nt: TGTGCCAGCAGCCTCGACAGGTCAAACAATGAGCAGTTCTTC

v_call: TRBV3-1
clone_size: many
d_call: .
j_call: TRBJ2-5
cdr3_length: 12
cdr3_aa: CASSRIQETQYF
cdr3_nt: TGTGCCAGCAGCCGTATCCAAGAGACCCAGTACTTC

v_call: TRBV4-2
clone_size: many
d_call: .
j_call: TRBJ2-1
cdr3_length: 16
cdr3_aa: CASSRPLKTSYNEQFF
cdr3_nt: TGTGCCAGCAGCCGTCCATTGAAGACCTCTTACAATGAGCAGTTCTTC

v_call: TRBV7-2
clone_size: medium-sized
d_call: .
j_call: TRBJ1-5
cdr3_length: 15
cdr3_aa: CASSPPRQFNQPQHF
cdr3_nt: TGTGCCAGCAGCCCCCCCCGGCAGTTTAATCAGCCCCAGCATTTT

v_call: TRBV5-1
clone_size: many
d_call: .
j_call: TRBJ1-1
cdr3_length: 13
cdr3_aa: CASSLQGSTEAFF
cdr3_nt: TGCGCCAGCAGCTTGCAGGGGAGCACTGAAGCTTTCTTT

v_call: TRBV29-1
clone_size: many
d_call: .
j_call: TRBJ1-3
cdr3_length: 11
cdr3_aa: CSANSGNTIYF
cdr3_nt: TGCAGCGCCAACTCTGGAAACACCATATATTTT

v_call: TRBV11-1
clone_size: few
d_call: .
j_call: TRBJ2-7
cdr3_length: 13
cdr3_aa: CASSLFRGDEQYF
cdr3_nt: TGTGCCAGCAGCTTATTCCGGGGCGACGAGCAGTACTTC

v_call: TRBV24-1
clone_size: few
d_call: .
j_call: TRBJ2-4
cdr3_length: 15
cdr3_aa: CATSDSRDGGRIQYF
cdr3_nt: TGTGCCACCAGTGATTCCCGAGATGGGGGGCGAATTCAGTACTTC

v_call: TRBV9
clone_size: many
d_call: .
j_call: TRBJ1-6
cdr3_length: 14
cdr3_aa: CASSVTGSGSPLHF
cdr3_nt: TGTGCCAGCAGCGTCACAGGGAGTGGATCACCCCTCCACTTT

v_call: TRBV2
clone_size: .
d_call: TRBD1
j_call: TRBJ2-3
cdr3_length: 14
cdr3_aa: CASRVTGVIDTQYF
cdr3_nt: TGTGCCAGCAGAGTGACAGGGGTTATAGATACGCAGTATTTT

v_call: TRBV30
clone_size: .
d_call: .
j_call: TRBJ1-1
cdr3_length: 14
cdr3_aa: CAWSTPDGFTEAFF
cdr3_nt: TGTGCCTGGTCCACCCCGGACGGTTTCACTGAAGCTTTCTTT